This T cell receptor (beta chain) was documented in a study of blood T cell repertoires in COVID-19. Turning to the study itself: Nucleic acid was either cDNA or gDNA, and it came from T cells, B-cell-depleted T cells, or PBMCs.

This CDR3 comprises 15 residues. The V end lost 4 bases, the J end lost 2 bases, and 12 bases lay between the germline ends. Germline V gene sequence: CDR1 SGHAT, CDR2 FQDESV (reference sequence). Authors' data handling: Cell counts per sample came from amplifying reference gene primers. Some clones are missing from TCRdb's copy, which holds only in-frame ones; the method was immunoSEQ multiplex PCR. D and trimming were read from the DNA, whereas the V and J calls and clone size are those reported in that table. The sample has approximately 200,000 clones, about 80% seen once; the top ten hold 1.3%. Enrollees, about 18 to 89 years old, lived in fewer than 25 US areas. Participant-given clinical history determined each cohort assignment.

This sequence was found in a woman aged 40-49 years with acute COVID-19. V gene TRBV11-1 combines with J gene TRBJ1-3; the D is unclear. Sequencing was carried out using PBMCs or T cells enriched from blood (not recorded which). CDR3 loop: CASSSDWLTGNTIYF. CDR3 nucleotides: TGTGCCAGCAGCTCGGACTGGTTGACTGGAAACACCATATATTTT. Based on the CDR3 plus reference TRBV11-1 and TRBJ1-3, the full variable domain is EAEVAQSPRYKITEKSQAVAFWCDPISGHATLYWYRQILGQGPELLVQFQDESVVDDSQLPKDRFSAERLKGVDSTLKIQPAELGDSAMYLCASSSDWLTGNTIYFGEGSWLTVV.